A selection of T cell receptor beta chains follows, all from one sample in a study of T cells in Graves' hyperthyroidism and ophthalmopathy. MiXCR, run by TCRdb on the multiplex PCR reads, gives a single entry per CDR3 protein. Here the sample spans approximately 510,000 distinct CDR3 sequences, less than 25% being singletons. What was sequenced was blood. Receptors originate from a man between 18 and 29 years old with Graves' hyperthyroidism. Both conserved end residues are part of each CDR3. A D gene is named only where the DNA matches it firmly. Part of the rows lack a size; the others show once, few, many or a class for expanded clones.

j_gene	v_gene	abundance	d_gene	CDR3nt	CDR3aa
TRBJ2-2	TRBV11-3	many	TRBD2	TGTGCCAGCTCCTCCCTAGCGGGGGGGACCGGGGAGCTGTTTTTT	CASSSLAGGTGELFF
TRBJ1-5	TRBV20-1	-	-	TGCAGTGCTAGCCAGACAGACGATACGCCCCAGCATTTT	CSASQTDDTPQHF
TRBJ1-5	TRBV6-5	-	-	TGTGCCAGCAGTTACGAGGGGAGAGAACCCCAGCATTTT	CASSYEGREPQHF
TRBJ2-7	TRBV20-1	many	-	TGCAGTGCTAGAGATGTGGGCGGTTCCTACGAGCAGTACTTC	CSARDVGGSYEQYF
TRBJ1-2	TRBV6-1	-	-	TGTGCCAGCAGCTCAGGAGGGGCAGTCCATGGCTACACCTTC	CASSSGGAVHGYTF
TRBJ2-5	TRBV9	many	-	TGTGCCAGCAGCCCTACGGGGGTTGGGGAGACCCAGTACTTC	CASSPTGVGETQYF
TRBJ1-2	TRBV11-2	many	-	TGTGCCAGCAGCTTAGGGGGACTGCGAAACTATGGCTACACCTTC	CASSLGGLRNYGYTF
TRBJ1-5	TRBV13	few	-	TGTGCCAGCAGCTCCGGGGGAACTCAGCCCCAGCATTTT	CASSSGGTQPQHF
TRBJ2-5	TRBV4-1	-	TRBD2	TGCGCCAGCAGCCAGAGACTAGCCACCAAAGAGACCCAGTACTTC	CASSQRLATKETQYF
TRBJ2-3	TRBV6-2/TRBV6-3	-	TRBD2	TGTGCCAGCAGGCTAGCGGGGCCCGCAGATACGCAGTATTTT	CASRLAGPADTQYF
TRBJ1-2	TRBV3-1	many	-	TGTGCCAGCACCGGTGACAGCGACTATGGCTACACCTTC	CASTGDSDYGYTF
TRBJ2-7	TRBV11-1	many	TRBD2	TGTGCCAGCAGCTTCCGGACAGAAAAAGCGGGGGCCCTTTCCTACGAGCAGTACTTC	CASSFRTEKAGALSYEQYF
TRBJ2-7	TRBV5-1	many	-	TGCGCCAGCAGCTTGGGATCGGGTAGCTCCTACGAGCAGTACTTC	CASSLGSGSSYEQYF
TRBJ2-2	TRBV20-1	few	TRBD1	TGCAGTGCTAACGGACAGGGGACGAACACCGGGGAGCTGTTTTTT	CSANGQGTNTGELFF
TRBJ2-7	TRBV7-2	many	-	TGTGCCAGCAGCTTTGGAATTCCGCGGGTGCAGTACTTC	CASSFGIPRVQYF
TRBJ1-2	TRBV10-2	many	-	TGCGCCAGCAGTGAGATTCCGGGGGGCTATGGCTACACCTTC	CASSEIPGGYGYTF
TRBJ2-7	TRBV10-3	-	-	TGTGCCATCAGTGAGTCCCAGGCGGCCGGGGACGCCTACGAGCAGTACTTC	CAISESQAAGDAYEQYF
TRBJ1-1	TRBV12-3/TRBV12-4	many	-	TGTGCCAGCAGTTTAATGGGCGCAGTGAACACTGAAGCTTTCTTT	CASSLMGAVNTEAFF
TRBJ2-7	TRBV7-6	many	-	TGTGCCAGCAGCAGAGGGGCTCCCGGCGAGCAGTACTTC	CASSRGAPGEQYF
TRBJ1-2	TRBV6-1	once	TRBD1	TGTGCCAGCAGTGCGACGGTGGGACAGGGGTATGGCTACACCTTC	CASSATVGQGYGYTF
TRBJ2-7	TRBV6-5	many	TRBD2	TGTGCCAGCACCCTAGGACAGTCTAGCGGGGGTGTGAGGAACGAGCAGTACTTC	CASTLGQSSGGVRNEQYF
TRBJ1-6	TRBV12-3/TRBV12-4	many	-	TGTGCCAGCAGTCTAGATCCTACACCAAATTCACCCCTCCACTTT	CASSLDPTPNSPLHF
TRBJ2-5	TRBV12-5	many	-	TGTGCTAGTGGTTTGAACAGCCAAGAGACCCAGTACTTC	CASGLNSQETQYF
TRBJ1-1	TRBV6-1	many	-	TGTGCCAGCATTGGAGGCCTGAACACTGAAGCTTTCTTT	CASIGGLNTEAFF
TRBJ2-4	TRBV6-1	-	-	TGTGCCAGCAGTGAAGCGGTGGGGGCAGGCAAAAACATTAAGTACTTC	CASSEAVGAGKNIKYF
TRBJ2-7	TRBV6-2/TRBV6-3	many	TRBD1	TGTGCCAGCAGTTACTCTCCAGGGGGCGACGAGCAGTACTTC	CASSYSPGGDEQYF
TRBJ1-2	TRBV24-1	-	-	TGTGCCACCAGTGAAGGAGGGCCAGGCCGCTACACCTTC	CATSEGGPGRYTF
TRBJ1-1	TRBV30	few	TRBD1	TGTGCCTGGAGCTGGGACAGGTCTGTGAACACTGAAGCTTTCTTT	CAWSWDRSVNTEAFF
TRBJ2-7	TRBV2	-	-	TGTGCCAGCAGAGACAGGTACTACGAGCAGTACTTC	CASRDRYYEQYF
TRBJ2-7	TRBV5-6	-	-	TGTGCCAGCAGCGGAGGGGGCAGGGAAAGAGCCTACGAGCAGTACTTC	CASSGGGRERAYEQYF
TRBJ1-1	TRBV12-3/TRBV12-4	many	-	TGTGCCAGCAGTCTGGGTGAGAGGACTGAAGCTTTCTTT	CASSLGERTEAFF
TRBJ2-2	TRBV28	many	-	TGTGCCAGCACCTCCTCCGCCCGGTCGGGAACCGGGGAGCTGTTTTTT	CASTSSARSGTGELFF
TRBJ1-5	TRBV12-3/TRBV12-4	many	-	TGTGCCAGCACCCTCCGTTTCGGGGCTCAGCCCCAGCATTTT	CASTLRFGAQPQHF
TRBJ1-3	TRBV4-2	-	-	TGTGCCAGCAGCCAACCAATCGGACGGCCTGGAAACACCATATATTTT	CASSQPIGRPGNTIYF
TRBJ1-1	TRBV28	few	-	TGTGCCAGCAGTGAAAAAGTGGGACCTATGAACACTGAAGCTTTCTTT	CASSEKVGPMNTEAFF
TRBJ1-1	TRBV6-1	-	-	TGTGCCAGCAGTGAAAGCCCTCTCGGGGTCACTGAAGCTTTCTTT	CASSESPLGVTEAFF
TRBJ1-5	TRBV6-1	many	TRBD1	TGTGCCAGCAGGGCCGGGACAGAAGTCAATCAGCCCCAGCATTTT	CASRAGTEVNQPQHF
TRBJ1-1	TRBV2	many	-	TGTGCCAGCAGCGCCCGGGGTTTATATACTGAAGCTTTCTTT	CASSARGLYTEAFF
TRBJ2-2	TRBV14	-	-	TGTGCCAGCAGCCAAAGGCGGGCCGGGGAGCTGTTTTTT	CASSQRRAGELFF
TRBJ1-1	TRBV6-5	many	TRBD1	TGTGCCAGCAGGGGACAGGGACTGAACACTGAAGCTTTCTTT	CASRGQGLNTEAFF
TRBJ2-7	TRBV20-1	many	-	TGCAGTGCTAGAGGGGGTAGCGGCTTGCCCCACTACGAGCAGTACTTC	CSARGGSGLPHYEQYF
TRBJ2-7	TRBV11-2	many	-	TGTGCCAGCAGCTTAGATAACGGGGACTACGAGCAGTACTTC	CASSLDNGDYEQYF
TRBJ2-2	TRBV12-3/TRBV12-4	many	TRBD2	TGTGCCAGCAGTCAAGCGGGGGACCCCACCGGGGAGCTGTTTTTT	CASSQAGDPTGELFF
TRBJ2-2	TRBV19	few	TRBD2	TGTGCCAGTAGTATAGGTCCGGGAGGATGGGCCACCAGGGAGCTGTTTTTT	CASSIGPGGWATRELFF
TRBJ2-7	TRBV12-3/TRBV12-4	few	TRBD1	TGTGCCAGCAGAGAGGGACAGCGAGAGCAGTACTTC	CASREGQREQYF
TRBJ2-5	TRBV6-1	few	-	TGTGCCAGCAGTGAACTAGGGGGAAGCCAAGAGACCCAGTACTTC	CASSELGGSQETQYF
TRBJ1-1	TRBV19	few	-	TGTGCCACCGGGGGGGAGCCTGAAGCTTTCTTT	CATGGEPEAFF
TRBJ1-1	TRBV6-2/TRBV6-3	-	-	TGTGCCAGCAGTTCCCCCGATGCCCTGGGGGTGGAATACACTGAAGCTTTCTTT	CASSSPDALGVEYTEAFF
TRBJ2-3	TRBV30	-	-	TGTGCCTGGAGTGTACAGGGAGGGGGCGAGGCAGATACGCAGTATTTT	CAWSVQGGGEADTQYF
TRBJ2-2	TRBV9	-	-	TGTGCCAGCAGCGGGGGCGTGGGGCTGAACACCGGGGAGCTGTTTTTT	CASSGGVGLNTGELFF
TRBJ2-5	TRBV7-9	many	-	TGTGCCAGCAGCCCGCCGGGTGGTGGGGAAGAGACCCAGTACTTC	CASSPPGGGEETQYF
TRBJ1-1	TRBV30	-	-	TGTGCCTGGAGGGCACTACTGACAGGCTGGAACACTGAAGCTTTCTTT	CAWRALLTGWNTEAFF